Here is one T cell receptor (beta chain) with its context. This specimen includes other DNA sequences encoding the same CDR3. The CDR3 runs to 13 residues. Trimming stripped 2 bases from V and 0 bases from J, with 5 bases between. CDR1 and CDR2 from the germline V gene are SGHRS and YFSETQ. The record originates from a study of shared clonotypes between healthy human individuals. Here immunoSEQ multiplex PCR was the method, and the copy in TCRdb shows in-frame clones only, minus some. The sample contains approximately 940,000 clones, 70% to 85% of which appear only once. This receptor was identified in a man between 18 and 29 years old in good health. Sample: memory CD4+ T cells sorted from blood. The subset is: CD45RA-negative fraction. The chain combines TRBV5-1 with TRBJ1-1; D unresolved. CDR3 residues: CASSLEVNTEAFF. The CDR3 DNA is TGCGCCAGCAGCTTAGAAGTGAACACTGAAGCTTTCTTT.